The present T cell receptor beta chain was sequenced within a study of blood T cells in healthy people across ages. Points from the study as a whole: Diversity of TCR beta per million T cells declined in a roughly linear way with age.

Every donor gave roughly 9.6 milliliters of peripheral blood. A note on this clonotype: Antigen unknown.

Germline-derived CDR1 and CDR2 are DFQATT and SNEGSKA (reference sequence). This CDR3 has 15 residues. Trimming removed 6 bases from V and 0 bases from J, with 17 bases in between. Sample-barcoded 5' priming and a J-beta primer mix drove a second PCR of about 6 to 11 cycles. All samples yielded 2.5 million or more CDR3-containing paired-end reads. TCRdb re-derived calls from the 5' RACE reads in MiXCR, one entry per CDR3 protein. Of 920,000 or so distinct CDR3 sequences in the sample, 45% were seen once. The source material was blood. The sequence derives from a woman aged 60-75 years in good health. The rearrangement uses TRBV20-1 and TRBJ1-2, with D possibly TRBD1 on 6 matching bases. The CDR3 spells CSAQTGARSNYGYTF. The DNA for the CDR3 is TGCAGTGCCCAAACGGGGGCACGATCTAACTATGGCTACACCTTC.